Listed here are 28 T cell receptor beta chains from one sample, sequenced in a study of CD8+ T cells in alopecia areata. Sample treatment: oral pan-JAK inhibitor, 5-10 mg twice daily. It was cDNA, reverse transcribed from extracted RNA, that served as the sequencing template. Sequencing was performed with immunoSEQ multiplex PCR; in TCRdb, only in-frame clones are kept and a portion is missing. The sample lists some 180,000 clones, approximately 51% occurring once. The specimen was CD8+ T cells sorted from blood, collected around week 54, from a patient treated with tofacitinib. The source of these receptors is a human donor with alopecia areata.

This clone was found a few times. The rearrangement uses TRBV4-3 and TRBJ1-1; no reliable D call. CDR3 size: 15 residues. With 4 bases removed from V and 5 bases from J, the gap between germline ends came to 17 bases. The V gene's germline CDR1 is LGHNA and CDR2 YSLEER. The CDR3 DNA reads TGCGCCAGCAGCCCCCAGAATGGAGGAAGGACTGAAGCTTTCTTT. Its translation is CASSPQNGGRTEAFF.

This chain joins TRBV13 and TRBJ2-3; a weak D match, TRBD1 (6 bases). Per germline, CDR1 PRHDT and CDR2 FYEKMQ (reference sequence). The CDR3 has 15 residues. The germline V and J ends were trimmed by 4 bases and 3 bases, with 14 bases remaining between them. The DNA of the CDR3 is TGTGCCAGCAGCTCTCCGGACAGCACGACAGATACGCAGTATTTT. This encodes CASSSPDSTTDTQYF.

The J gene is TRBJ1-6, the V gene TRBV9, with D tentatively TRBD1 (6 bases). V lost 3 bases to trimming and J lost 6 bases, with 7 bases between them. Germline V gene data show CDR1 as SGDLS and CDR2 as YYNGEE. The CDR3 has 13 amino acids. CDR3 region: CASSGTVNSPLHF. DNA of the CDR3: TGTGCCAGCAGCGGGACAGTTAATTCACCCCTCCACTTT.

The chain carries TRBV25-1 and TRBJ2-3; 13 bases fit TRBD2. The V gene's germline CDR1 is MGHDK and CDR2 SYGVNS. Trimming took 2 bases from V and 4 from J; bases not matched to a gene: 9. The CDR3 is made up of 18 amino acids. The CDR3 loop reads CASSEHKGLAGTSDTQYF. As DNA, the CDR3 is TGTGCCAGCAGTGAACACAAGGGACTAGCGGGGACCTCAGATACGCAGTATTTT.

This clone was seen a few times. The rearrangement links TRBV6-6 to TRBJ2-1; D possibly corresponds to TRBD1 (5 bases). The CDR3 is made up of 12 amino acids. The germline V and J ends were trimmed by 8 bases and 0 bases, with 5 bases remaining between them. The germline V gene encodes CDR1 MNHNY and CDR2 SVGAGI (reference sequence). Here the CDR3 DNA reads TGTGCCAGCGGGGCCTCCTACAATGAGCAGTTCTTC. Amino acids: CASGASYNEQFF.

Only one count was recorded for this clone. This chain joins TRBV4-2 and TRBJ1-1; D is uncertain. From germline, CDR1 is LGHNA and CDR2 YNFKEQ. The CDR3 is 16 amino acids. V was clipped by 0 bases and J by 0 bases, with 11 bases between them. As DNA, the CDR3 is TGTGCCAGCAGCCAAGATTTGGCTAAGATGAACACTGAAGCTTTCTTT. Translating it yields CASSQDLAKMNTEAFF.

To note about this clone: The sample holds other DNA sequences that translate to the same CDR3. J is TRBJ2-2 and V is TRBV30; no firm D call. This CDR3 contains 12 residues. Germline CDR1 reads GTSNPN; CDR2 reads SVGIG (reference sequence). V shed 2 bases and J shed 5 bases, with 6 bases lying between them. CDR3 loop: CAWSLGTGELFF. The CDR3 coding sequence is TGTGCCTGGAGTTTGGGGACCGGGGAGCTGTTTTTT.

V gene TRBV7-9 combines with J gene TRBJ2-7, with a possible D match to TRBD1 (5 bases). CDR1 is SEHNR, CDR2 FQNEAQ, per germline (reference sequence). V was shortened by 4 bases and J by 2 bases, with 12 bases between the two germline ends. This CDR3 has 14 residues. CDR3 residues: CASSSGMSTYEQYF. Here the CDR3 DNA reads TGTGCCAGCAGCTCAGGGATGAGTACCTACGAGCAGTACTTC.

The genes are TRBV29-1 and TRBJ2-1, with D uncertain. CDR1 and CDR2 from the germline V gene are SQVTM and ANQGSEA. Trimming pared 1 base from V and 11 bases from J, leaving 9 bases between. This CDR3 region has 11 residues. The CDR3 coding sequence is TGCAGCGTTGAAGGTGGGCAGAAGCAGTTCTTC. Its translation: CSVEGGQKQFF.

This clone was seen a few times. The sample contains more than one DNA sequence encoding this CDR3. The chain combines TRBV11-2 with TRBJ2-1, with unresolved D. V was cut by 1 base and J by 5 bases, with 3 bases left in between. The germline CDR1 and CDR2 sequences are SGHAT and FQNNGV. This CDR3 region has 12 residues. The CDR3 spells CASSLGHNEQFF. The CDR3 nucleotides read TGTGCCAGCAGCTTAGGACACAATGAGCAGTTCTTC.

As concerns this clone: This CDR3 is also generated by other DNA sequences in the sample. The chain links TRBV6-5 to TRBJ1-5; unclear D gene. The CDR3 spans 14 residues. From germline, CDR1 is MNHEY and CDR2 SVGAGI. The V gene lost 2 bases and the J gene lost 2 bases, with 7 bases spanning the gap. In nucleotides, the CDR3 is TGTGCCAGCAGTTACAGGGAGGGCAATCAGCCCCAGCATTTT. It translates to CASSYREGNQPQHF.

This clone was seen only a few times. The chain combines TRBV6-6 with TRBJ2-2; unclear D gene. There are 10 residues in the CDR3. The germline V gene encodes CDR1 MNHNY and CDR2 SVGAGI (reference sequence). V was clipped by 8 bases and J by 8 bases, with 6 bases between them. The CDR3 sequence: CASRAGELFF. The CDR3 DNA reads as TGTGCCAGCCGAGCGGGGGAGCTGTTTTTT.

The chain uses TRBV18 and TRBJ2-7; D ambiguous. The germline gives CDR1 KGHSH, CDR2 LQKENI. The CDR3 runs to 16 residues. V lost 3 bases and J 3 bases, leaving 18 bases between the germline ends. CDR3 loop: CASSPLTARTDYEQYF. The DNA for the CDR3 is TGTGCCAGCTCACCGTTAACAGCCCGAACCGACTACGAGCAGTACTTC.

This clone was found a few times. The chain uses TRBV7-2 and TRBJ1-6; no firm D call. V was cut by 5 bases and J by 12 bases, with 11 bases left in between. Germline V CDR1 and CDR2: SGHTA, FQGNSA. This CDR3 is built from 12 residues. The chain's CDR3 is CASSPPFRPLHF. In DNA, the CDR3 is TGTGCCAGCAGCCCCCCCTTTAGACCCCTCCACTTT.

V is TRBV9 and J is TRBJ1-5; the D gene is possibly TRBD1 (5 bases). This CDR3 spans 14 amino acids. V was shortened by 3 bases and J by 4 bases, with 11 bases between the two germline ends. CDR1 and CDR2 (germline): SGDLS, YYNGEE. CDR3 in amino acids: CASSAGAGNQPQHF. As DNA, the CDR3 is TGTGCCAGCAGCGCAGGCGCAGGGAATCAGCCCCAGCATTTT.

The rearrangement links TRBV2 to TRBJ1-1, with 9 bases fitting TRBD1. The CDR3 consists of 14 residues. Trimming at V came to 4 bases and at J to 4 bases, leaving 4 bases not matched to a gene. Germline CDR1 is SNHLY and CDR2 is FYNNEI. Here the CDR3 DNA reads TGTGCCAGCAGTGGACAGGGGGGGAGCACTGAAGCTTTCTTT. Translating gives CASSGQGGSTEAFF.

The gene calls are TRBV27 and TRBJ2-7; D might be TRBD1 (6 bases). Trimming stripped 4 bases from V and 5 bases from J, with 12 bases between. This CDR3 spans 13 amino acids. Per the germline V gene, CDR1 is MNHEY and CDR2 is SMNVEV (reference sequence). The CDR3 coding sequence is TGTGCCAGCAGTTCTCAGGGGTGGCACGAGCAGTACTTC. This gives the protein CASSSQGWHEQYF.

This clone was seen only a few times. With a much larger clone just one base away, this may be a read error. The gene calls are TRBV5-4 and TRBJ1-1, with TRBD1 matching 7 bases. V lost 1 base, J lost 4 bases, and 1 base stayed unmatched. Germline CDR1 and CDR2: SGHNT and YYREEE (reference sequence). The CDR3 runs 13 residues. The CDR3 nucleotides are TGTGCCAGCAGCTTGACAGGGGCCACTGAAGCTTTCTTT. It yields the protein CASSLTGATEAFF.

CDR3 amino acids: CASRSTGQGKEYF. Written as DNA, the CDR3 is TGTGCCAGCAGGAGTACGGGACAAGGCAAGGAGTATTTT. The chain recombines TRBV6-5 with TRBJ2-3; tentatively, D is TRBD1 (6 bases). Germline assignment: CDR1 MNHEY and CDR2 SVGAGI. Between the trimmed V and J ends, which lost 6 bases and 13 bases, there was a span of 20 bases. The CDR3 runs to 13 residues.

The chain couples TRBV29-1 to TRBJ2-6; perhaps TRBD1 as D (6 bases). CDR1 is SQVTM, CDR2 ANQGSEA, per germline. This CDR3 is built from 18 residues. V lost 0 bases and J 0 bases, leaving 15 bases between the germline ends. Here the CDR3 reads CSVEDPTGSSSGANVLTF. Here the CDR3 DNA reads TGCAGCGTTGAAGATCCGACAGGTTCGAGCTCTGGGGCCAACGTCCTGACTTTC.

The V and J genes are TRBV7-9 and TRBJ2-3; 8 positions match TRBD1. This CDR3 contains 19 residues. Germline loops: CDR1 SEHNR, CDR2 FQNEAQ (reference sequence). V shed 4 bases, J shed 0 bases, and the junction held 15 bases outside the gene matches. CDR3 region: CASSYIPTGTGASTDTQYF. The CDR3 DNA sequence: TGTGCCAGCAGCTATATCCCCACCGGGACAGGCGCGAGCACAGATACGCAGTATTTT.

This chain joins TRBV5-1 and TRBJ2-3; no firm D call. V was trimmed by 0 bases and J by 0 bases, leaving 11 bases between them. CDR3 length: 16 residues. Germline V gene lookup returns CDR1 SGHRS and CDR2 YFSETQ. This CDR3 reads CASSLAWLSSTDTQYF. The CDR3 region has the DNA TGCGCCAGCAGCTTGGCCTGGCTTTCTAGCACAGATACGCAGTATTTT.

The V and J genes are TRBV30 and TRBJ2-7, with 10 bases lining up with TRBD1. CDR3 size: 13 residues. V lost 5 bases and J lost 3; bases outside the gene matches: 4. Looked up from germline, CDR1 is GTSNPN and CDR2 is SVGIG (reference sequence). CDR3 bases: TGTGCCTGGGGGACAGGGGCGGGCTACGAGCAGTACTTC. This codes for CAWGTGAGYEQYF.

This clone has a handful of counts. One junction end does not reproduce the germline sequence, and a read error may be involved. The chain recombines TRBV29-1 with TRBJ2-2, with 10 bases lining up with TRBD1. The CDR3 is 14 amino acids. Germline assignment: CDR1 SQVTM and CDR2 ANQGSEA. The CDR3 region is CSVEGDRGSGELFF. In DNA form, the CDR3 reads TGCAGCGTGGAAGGGGACAGGGGCTCCGGGGAGCTGTTTTTT.

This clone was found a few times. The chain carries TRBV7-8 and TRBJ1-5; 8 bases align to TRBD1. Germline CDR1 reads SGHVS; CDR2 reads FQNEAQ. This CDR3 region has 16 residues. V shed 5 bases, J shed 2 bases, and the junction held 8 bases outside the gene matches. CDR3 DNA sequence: TGTGCCAGCAGCCCAGGACAGGGAGAAGGCAATCAGCCCCAGCATTTT. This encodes CASSPGQGEGNQPQHF.

The CDR3 bases are TGTGCCAGCCAAATAAGCTCTGGAAACACCATATATTTT. It codes for CASQISSGNTIYF. The chain combines TRBV7-6 with TRBJ1-3; unclear D gene. Germline V CDR1 and CDR2: SGHVS, FNYEAQ. The length of the CDR3 is 13 residues. Trimming pared 8 bases from V and 0 bases from J, leaving 8 bases between.

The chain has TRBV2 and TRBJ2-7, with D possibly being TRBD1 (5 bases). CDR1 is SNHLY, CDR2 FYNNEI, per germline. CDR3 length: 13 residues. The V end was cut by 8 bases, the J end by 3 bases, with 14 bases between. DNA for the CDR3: TGTGCCAGCGGGATCGACAGTTTCTACGAGCAGTACTTC. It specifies CASGIDSFYEQYF. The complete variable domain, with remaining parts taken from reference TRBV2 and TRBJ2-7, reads EPEVTQTPSHQVTQMGQEVILRCVPISNHLYFYWYRQILGQKVEFLVSFYNNEISEKSEIFDDQFSVERPDGSNFTLKIRSTKLEDSAMYFCASGIDSFYEQYFGPGTRLTVT.

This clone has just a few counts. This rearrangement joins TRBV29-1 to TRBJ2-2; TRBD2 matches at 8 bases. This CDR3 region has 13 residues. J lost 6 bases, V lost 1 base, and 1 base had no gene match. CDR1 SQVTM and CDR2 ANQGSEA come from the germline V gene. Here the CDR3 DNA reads TGCAGCGTTGAAGTGCGGGAGGCCGGGGAGCTGTTTTTT. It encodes CSVEVREAGELFF.